The 18 T cell receptor beta chains in this list originate from one sample, sequenced in a study of OX40 agonist ivuxolimab in advanced cancers. Using immunoSEQ multiplex PCR, the repertoire was profiled, and TCRdb retains in-frame clones only, with some absent. Of fewer than 65,000 clones in the sample, 60% to 85% are singletons; the top ten hold 11%. Here the sequenced sample was CD4+ or CD8+ T cells sorted from blood, taken in a trial of the OX40 agonist ivuxolimab. The receptors shown here come from an adult with an advanced solid tumor such as melanoma, head and neck, liver or kidney cancer.

The chain recombines TRBV10-2 with TRBJ2-7; D is unclear. The length of the CDR3 is 11 residues. Per the germline V gene, CDR1 is WSHSY and CDR2 is SAAADI. The V gene lost 3 bases and the J gene lost 1 base, with 1 base spanning the gap. CDR3 sequence (DNA): TGCGCCAGCAGTGAATCCTACGAGCAGTACTTC. Protein sequence: CASSESYEQYF.

The chain recombines TRBV4-1 with TRBJ2-5; 7 nucleotides align to TRBD2. The assigned J gene may be wrong: the sequence end matches TRBJ2-7 better. CDR3 length equals 15 residues. CDR1 and CDR2 (germline): MGHRA, YSYEKL. The CDR3 DNA sequence: TGCGCCAGCAGCCGAGGACTAGAAGGCGCCTACGAGCAGTACTTC. Translated, it gives CASSRGLEGAYEQYF.

The V and J genes are TRBV28 and TRBJ1-1; D not certain. Germline CDR1 and CDR2: MDHEN and SYDVKM. This CDR3 spans 12 amino acids. The V gene lost 7 bases and the J gene lost 5 bases, with 11 bases spanning the gap. The CDR3 nucleotides are TGTGCCAGCACATCCGTAGGGACTGAAGCTTTCTTT. Residues: CASTSVGTEAFF.

The chain employs TRBV19 and TRBJ1-1; D is uncertain. The V gene lost 3 bases and the J gene lost 1 base, with 15 bases spanning the gap. The CDR3 extends over 16 amino acids. Per the germline V gene, CDR1 is LNHDA and CDR2 is SQIVND (reference sequence). The CDR3 sequence: CASSISRWRTNTEAFF. Written as DNA, the CDR3 is TGTGCCAGTAGTATCAGTAGGTGGCGGACGAACACTGAAGCTTTCTTT.

This clone was seen just once. The chain employs TRBV7-2 and TRBJ1-6; a weak D match, TRBD1 (6 bases). Germline assignment: CDR1 SGHTA and CDR2 FQGNSA. The CDR3 totals 15 residues. The germline V and J ends were trimmed by 1 base and 8 bases, with 12 bases remaining between them. CDR3 sequence reads: CASSLGVGGDSPLHF. CDR3 coding DNA: TGTGCCAGCAGCTTAGGGGTAGGGGGAGATTCACCCCTCCACTTT.

The V call is TRBV5-6, the J call TRBJ2-7, with D perhaps being TRBD1 or TRBD2 (6 bases each). Germline V gives CDR1 SGHDT, CDR2 YYEEEE. Trimming stripped 5 bases from V and 5 bases from J, with 20 bases between. This CDR3 spans 15 amino acids. The CDR3 nucleotides read TGTGCCAGCAGTGGCCGGGGGCACGGTGGGGACGAGCAGTACTTC. Translating it yields CASSGRGHGGDEQYF.

The chain combines TRBV19 with TRBJ2-7; maybe TRBD1 (6 bases). The CDR3 is 14 amino acids. Trimming pared 0 bases from V and 2 bases from J, leaving 8 bases between. Germline CDR1 LNHDA, CDR2 SQIVND (reference sequence). The CDR3 DNA is TGTGCCAGTAGTATAGATCAGGGGACCTACGAGCAGTACTTC. Translation gives CASSIDQGTYEQYF.

CDR3: CASSPSPQWAGVYGYTF. DNA of the CDR3: TGTGCCAGTAGTCCTTCCCCACAGTGGGCAGGGGTCTATGGCTACACCTTC. This chain links TRBV19 with TRBJ1-2; D possibly corresponds to TRBD1 (6 bases). Germline V CDR1 and CDR2: LNHDA, SQIVND (reference sequence). The germline V and J ends were trimmed by 5 bases and 4 bases, with 23 bases remaining between them. The CDR3 runs 17 residues.

CDR3 in DNA: TGTGCCAGCAGCTTATCCCCATTGGTGCAGTATTTT. It encodes CASSLSPLVQYF. The chain couples TRBV7-2 to TRBJ2-3; D is unresolved. Trimming took off 2 bases at V and 11 bases at J, with 11 bases between the two ends. The CDR3 covers 12 residues. The germline gives CDR1 SGHTA, CDR2 FQGNSA.

This chain uses TRBV19 with TRBJ2-7; 10 bases agree with TRBD2. The germline V gene encodes CDR1 LNHDA and CDR2 SQIVND (reference sequence). Trimming cost V 5 bases and J 4 bases; bases outside gene matches: 5. The CDR3 is 14 residues long. The CDR3 region has the DNA TGTGCCAGTAGTTTGAGCGGGGGGGTTTACGAGCAGTACTTC. Amino acid sequence: CASSLSGGVYEQYF. Variable domain in full (rest from reference TRBV19 and TRBJ2-7): DGGITQSPKYLFRKEGQNVTLSCEQNLNHDAMYWYRQDPGQGLRLIYYSQIVNDFQKGDIAEGYSVSREKKESFPLTVTSAQKNPTAFYLCASSLSGGVYEQYFGPGTRLTVT.

V is TRBV2 and J is TRBJ2-7, with 10 bases matching TRBD1. V trimming: 10 bases; J trimming: 2 bases; junction bases outside the gene matches: 5. The germline CDR1 and CDR2 sequences are SNHLY and FYNNEI. The CDR3 spans 13 residues. The chain's CDR3 is CATRGTGAYEQYF. The CDR3 DNA reads as TGTGCCACCAGGGGGACAGGGGCCTACGAGCAGTACTTC.

This chain links TRBV5-1 with TRBJ1-6; 8 bases are a match to TRBD1. CDR1 SGHRS and CDR2 YFSETQ come from the germline V gene. CDR3 length: 14 amino acids. J lost 5 bases, V lost 4 bases, and 2 bases had no gene match. The CDR3 reads CASSLQGDNSPLHF. DNA for the CDR3: TGCGCCAGCAGCCTACAGGGGGATAATTCACCCCTCCACTTT.

V gene TRBV2 combines with J gene TRBJ2-2, with 12 bases aligning to TRBD2. The CDR3 contains 14 residues. From germline, CDR1 is SNHLY and CDR2 FYNNEI. The ends lost 9 bases at V and 4 bases at J; junction bases unmatched: 3. The CDR3 loop is CASPGLAGTGELFF. The CDR3 DNA sequence: TGTGCCAGTCCGGGACTAGCGGGCACCGGGGAGCTGTTTTTT.

DNA for the CDR3: TGTGCCAGTAATAGTCTAGCGGGAACGGGTGAGCAGTTCTTC. Amino acids: CASNSLAGTGEQFF. V gene TRBV19 combines with J gene TRBJ2-1; 9 bases align to TRBD2. The CDR3 length is 14 residues. CDR1 and CDR2 (germline): LNHDA, SQIVND (reference sequence). J lost 9 bases, V lost 7 bases, and 10 bases had no gene match.

A remark on this clone: Other DNA sequences in the sample encode the same CDR3. V is TRBV20-1 and J is TRBJ2-7; D gene unclear. CDR3 length: 10 amino acids. Trimming shortened V by 6 bases and J by 4 bases, and 7 bases separated the two germline ends. Germline V lookup: CDR1 DFQATT, CDR2 SNEGSKA (reference sequence). As DNA, the CDR3 is TGCAGTGCCCAGGCTTACGAGCAGTACTTC. Encoded protein: CSAQAYEQYF.

The chain combines TRBV4-3 with TRBJ1-1, with D perhaps TRBD1 (5 bases). Deletions cut 1 base from V and 5 bases from J, with 14 bases between. The CDR3 is made up of 15 amino acids. Germline V gene sequence: CDR1 LGHNA, CDR2 YSLEER. Written as DNA, the CDR3 is TGCGCCAGCAGCCAAGGTGGCGGGGGGGGTACTGAAGCTTTCTTT. Translating gives CASSQGGGGGTEAFF.

The chain recombines TRBV9 with TRBJ1-2; 7 nucleotides align to TRBD1. The CDR3 has 13 amino acids. Germline-derived CDR1 and CDR2 are SGDLS and YYNGEE. V lost 5 bases and J lost 4; bases outside the gene matches: 5. CDR3 amino acids: CASSGQVFYGYTF. The CDR3 region has the DNA TGTGCCAGCAGTGGACAGGTATTCTATGGCTACACCTTC.

This chain links TRBV5-1 with TRBJ1-4, with a weak D call TRBD1 (5 bases). The CDR3 is 14 residues long. V dropped 3 bases and J dropped 3 bases, with 9 bases sitting between them. CDR1 is SGHRS and CDR2 is YFSETQ in the germline V gene. The CDR3 region is CASSSQGPNEKLFF. The CDR3 region has the DNA TGCGCCAGCAGCTCCCAGGGACCTAATGAAAAACTGTTTTTT.